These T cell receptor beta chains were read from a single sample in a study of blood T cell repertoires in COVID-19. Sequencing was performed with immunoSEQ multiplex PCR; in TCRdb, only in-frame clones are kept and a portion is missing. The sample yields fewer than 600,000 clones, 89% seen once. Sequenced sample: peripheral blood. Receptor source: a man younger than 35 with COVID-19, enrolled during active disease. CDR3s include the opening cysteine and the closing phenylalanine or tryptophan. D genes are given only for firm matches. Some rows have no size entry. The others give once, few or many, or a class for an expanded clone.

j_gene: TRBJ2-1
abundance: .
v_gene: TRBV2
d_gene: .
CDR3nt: TGTGCCAGCAGCTTCGACCGGCAGGGCAATGAGCAGTTCTTC
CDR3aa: CASSFDRQGNEQFF

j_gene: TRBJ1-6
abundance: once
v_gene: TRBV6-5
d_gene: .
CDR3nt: TGTGCCAGCACCCCGTCACCAGATAATTCACCCCTCCACTTT
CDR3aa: CASTPSPDNSPLHF

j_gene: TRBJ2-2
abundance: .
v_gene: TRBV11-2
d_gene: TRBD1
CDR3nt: TGTGCCAGCAGCCTTACAGGGGTTACGTCCGGGGAGCTGTTTTTT
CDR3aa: CASSLTGVTSGELFF

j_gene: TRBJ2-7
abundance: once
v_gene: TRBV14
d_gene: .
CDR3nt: TGTGCCAGCAGCCAAGATCTAGCAGACTACGAGCAGTACTTC
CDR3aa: CASSQDLADYEQYF

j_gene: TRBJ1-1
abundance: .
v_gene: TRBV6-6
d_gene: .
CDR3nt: TGTGCCAGCACCCGAGGAGGGGGGGGCACTGAAGCTTTCTTT
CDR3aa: CASTRGGGGTEAFF

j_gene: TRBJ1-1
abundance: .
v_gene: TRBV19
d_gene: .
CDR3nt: TGTGCCAGTAGAGATTGGCAGGGGATAGGGATGAACACTGAAGCTTTCTTT
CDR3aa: CASRDWQGIGMNTEAFF

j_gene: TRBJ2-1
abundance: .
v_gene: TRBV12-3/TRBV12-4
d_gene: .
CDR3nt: TGTGCCAGCACCGTAGACAGACACAATGAGCAGTTCTTC
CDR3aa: CASTVDRHNEQFF

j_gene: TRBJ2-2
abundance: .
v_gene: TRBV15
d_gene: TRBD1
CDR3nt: TGTGCCACCAGCAGAGATCTGGTAGGGGGCAAGGGCACCGGGGAGCTGTTTTTT
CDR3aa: CATSRDLVGGKGTGELFF

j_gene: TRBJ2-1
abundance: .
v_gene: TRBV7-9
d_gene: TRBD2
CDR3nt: TGTGCCAGCAGCCTTATAGCGGGAGGGAGTAACTCCTACAATGAGCAGTTCTTC
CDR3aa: CASSLIAGGSNSYNEQFF

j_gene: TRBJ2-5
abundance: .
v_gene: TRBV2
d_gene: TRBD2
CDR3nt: TGTGCCAGCAGTGTCGTGAGGGGACTAGCGCCAGGGGAGACCCAGTACTTC
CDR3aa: CASSVVRGLAPGETQYF

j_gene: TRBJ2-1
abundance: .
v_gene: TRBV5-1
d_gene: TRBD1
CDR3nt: TGCGCCAGCGTGGGACAGGGGGCTAATGAGCAGTTCTTC
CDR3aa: CASVGQGANEQFF

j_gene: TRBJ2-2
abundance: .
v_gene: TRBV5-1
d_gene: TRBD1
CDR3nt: TGCGCCAGCAGTTACTCCGGGACAGGGATGACCGGGGAGCTGTTTTTT
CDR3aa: CASSYSGTGMTGELFF

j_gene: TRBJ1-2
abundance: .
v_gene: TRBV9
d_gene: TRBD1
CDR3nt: TGTGCCAGCAGCGTCAACAGAAAACAGGGGGCGCTTGGCTATGGCTACACCTTC
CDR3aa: CASSVNRKQGALGYGYTF

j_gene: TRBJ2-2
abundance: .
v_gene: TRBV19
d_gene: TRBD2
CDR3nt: TGTGCCAGTCGCACGGGGGGACTGAACACCGGGGAGCTGTTTTTT
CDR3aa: CASRTGGLNTGELFF

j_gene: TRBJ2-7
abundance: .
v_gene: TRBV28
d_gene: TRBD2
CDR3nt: TGTGCCAGCAGTTCGTTAGCGGGAGGCCACGAGCAGTACTTC
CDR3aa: CASSSLAGGHEQYF

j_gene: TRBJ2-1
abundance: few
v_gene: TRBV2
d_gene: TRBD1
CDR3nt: TGTGCCAGCAGTGATACAGGGGGCCTGTTCTTC
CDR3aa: CASSDTGGLFF

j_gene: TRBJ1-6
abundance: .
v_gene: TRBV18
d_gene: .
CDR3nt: TGTGCCAGCTCGGGCGTCACGAGCTCCTATAATTCACCCCTCCACTTT
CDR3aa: CASSGVTSSYNSPLHF

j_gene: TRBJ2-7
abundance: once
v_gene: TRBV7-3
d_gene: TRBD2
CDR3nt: TGTGCCAGCAGCGATATGTCTCGTGCTAGCGGGAGTTACGAGCAGTACTTC
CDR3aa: CASSDMSRASGSYEQYF

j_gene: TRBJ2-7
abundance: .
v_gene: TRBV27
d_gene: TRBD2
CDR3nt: TGTGCCAGCAGTTTCTCAGGCGGGAGGGCCTCCTACGAGCAGTACTTC
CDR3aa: CASSFSGGRASYEQYF

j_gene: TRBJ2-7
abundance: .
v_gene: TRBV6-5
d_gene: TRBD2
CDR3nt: TGTGCCAGCAGTCGGGGGGGTCACTACGAGCAGTACTTC
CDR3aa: CASSRGGHYEQYF

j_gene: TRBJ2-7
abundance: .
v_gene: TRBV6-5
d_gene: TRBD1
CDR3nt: TGTGCCAGCAGTTACGGGACAGGGGTCCCCTACGAGCAGTACTTC
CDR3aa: CASSYGTGVPYEQYF

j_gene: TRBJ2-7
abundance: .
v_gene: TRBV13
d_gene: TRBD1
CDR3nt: TGTGCCAGCAGCCCTGGACAGGGATTTTCCTACGAGCAGTACTTC
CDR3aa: CASSPGQGFSYEQYF

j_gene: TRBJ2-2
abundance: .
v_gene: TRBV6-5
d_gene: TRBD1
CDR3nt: TGTGCCAGACGAAACGGGACAGCCACCGGGGAGCTGTTTTTT
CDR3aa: CARRNGTATGELFF

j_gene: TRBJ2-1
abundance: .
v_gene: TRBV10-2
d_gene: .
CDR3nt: TGCGCCAGCCGAGAAGCTGGGAAGGACTATGAGCAGTTCTTC
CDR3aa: CASREAGKDYEQFF

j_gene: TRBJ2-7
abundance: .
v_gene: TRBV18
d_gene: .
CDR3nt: TGTGCCAGCTCACCCGAACAGAACCACGAGCAGTACTTC
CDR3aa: CASSPEQNHEQYF

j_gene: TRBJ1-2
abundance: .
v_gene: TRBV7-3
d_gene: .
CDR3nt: TGTGCCAGCAGCCCGGATAAAAGGGAGGGCTACACCTTC
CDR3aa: CASSPDKREGYTF

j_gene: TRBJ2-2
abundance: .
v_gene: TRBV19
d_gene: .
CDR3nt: TGTGCCAGTATGGGGAGCGGGGAGCTGTTTTTT
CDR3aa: CASMGSGELFF

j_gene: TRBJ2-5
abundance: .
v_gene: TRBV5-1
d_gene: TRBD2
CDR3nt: TGCGCCAGCAGCTTGGCTAGCGGATCCCAAGAGACCCAGTACTTC
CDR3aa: CASSLASGSQETQYF

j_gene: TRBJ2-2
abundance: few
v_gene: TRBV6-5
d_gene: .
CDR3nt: TGTGCCAGCAGTTACTGGGCAGGCGACACCGGGGAGCTGTTTTTT
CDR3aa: CASSYWAGDTGELFF

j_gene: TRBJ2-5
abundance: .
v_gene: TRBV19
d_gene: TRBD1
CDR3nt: TGTGCCAGTAGTCACCTACATACAGGGGTGGGAGAGACCCAGTACTTC
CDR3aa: CASSHLHTGVGETQYF

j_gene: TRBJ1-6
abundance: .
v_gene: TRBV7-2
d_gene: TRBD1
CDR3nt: TGTGCCAGCAGCTTGGGGACAGGCTATTCACCCCTCCACTTT
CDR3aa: CASSLGTGYSPLHF

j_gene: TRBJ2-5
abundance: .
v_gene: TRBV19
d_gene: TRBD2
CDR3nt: TGTGCCAGTAGTATCCGTGTGGGAGGGCCTGAGACCCAGTACTTC
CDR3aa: CASSIRVGGPETQYF

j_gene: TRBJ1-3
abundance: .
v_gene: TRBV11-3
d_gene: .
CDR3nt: TGTGCCAGCAGCTTTGGGACACCCGGAGCCACCATATATTTT
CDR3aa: CASSFGTPGATIYF

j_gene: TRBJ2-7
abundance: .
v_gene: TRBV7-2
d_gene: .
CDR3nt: TGTGCCAGCAGCTTAGGGTTCCAGGGCACCTTCGTTTACGAGCAGTACTTC
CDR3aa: CASSLGFQGTFVYEQYF

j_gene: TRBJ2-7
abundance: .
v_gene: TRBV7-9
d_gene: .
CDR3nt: TGTGCCGGAAGTGCCAGGGTGGGCGAGCAGTACTTC
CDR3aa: CAGSARVGEQYF

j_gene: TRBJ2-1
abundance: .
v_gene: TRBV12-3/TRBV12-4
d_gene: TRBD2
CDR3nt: TGTGCCAGCAGCCCGGGGGGGGGTGAGCAGTTCTTC
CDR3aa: CASSPGGGEQFF

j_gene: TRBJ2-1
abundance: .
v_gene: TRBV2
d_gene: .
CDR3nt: TGTGCCAGCAGTGACGTAGCAGAGCAGTTCTTC
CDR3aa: CASSDVAEQFF